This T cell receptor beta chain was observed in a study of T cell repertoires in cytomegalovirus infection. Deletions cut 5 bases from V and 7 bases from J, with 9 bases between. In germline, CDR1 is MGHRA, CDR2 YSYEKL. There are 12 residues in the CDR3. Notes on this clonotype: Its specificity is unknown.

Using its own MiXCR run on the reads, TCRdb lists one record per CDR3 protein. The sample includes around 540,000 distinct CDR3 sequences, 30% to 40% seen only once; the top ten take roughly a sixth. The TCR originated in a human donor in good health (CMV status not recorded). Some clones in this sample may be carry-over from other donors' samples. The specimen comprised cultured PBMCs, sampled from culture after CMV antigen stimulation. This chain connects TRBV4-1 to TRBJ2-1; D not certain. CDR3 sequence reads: CASSSAQNEQFF. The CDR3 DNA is TGCGCCAGCAGCTCAGCCCAAAATGAGCAGTTCTTC.